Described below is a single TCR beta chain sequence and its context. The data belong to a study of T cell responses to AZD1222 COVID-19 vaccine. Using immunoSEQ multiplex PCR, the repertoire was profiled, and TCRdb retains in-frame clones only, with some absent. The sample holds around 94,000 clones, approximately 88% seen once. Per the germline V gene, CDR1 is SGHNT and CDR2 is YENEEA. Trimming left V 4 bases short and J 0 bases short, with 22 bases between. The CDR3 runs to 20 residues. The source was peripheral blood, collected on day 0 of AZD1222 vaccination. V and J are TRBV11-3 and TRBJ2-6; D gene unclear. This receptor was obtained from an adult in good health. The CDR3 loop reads CASSSLARFSLSSGANVLTF. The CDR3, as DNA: TGTGCCAGCAGCTCGCTGGCCAGGTTTTCCCTAAGCTCTGGGGCCAACGTCCTGACTTTC.